This T cell receptor beta chain was captured in a study of shared clonotypes between healthy human individuals (dated by TCRdb to 2019 to 2021). In terms of the full investigation: Two women and a few men aged 18 to 49 years were included in the cohort. Per donor, three plates each were used for CD4 naive and CD4 memory, two for CD8 naive, and one for CD8 memory. Blood TCR repertoires of five healthy adults were deeply sequenced to estimate repertoire size and the extent of clonotype sharing between individuals. Each donor's leukapheresis produced roughly between roughly 0.94 and 9.5 billion PBMCs. Different laboratories and diverse techniques were used to prepare libraries and sequence TCR repertoires, to increase sequencing depth and limit assay-specific biases.

CD8 naive samples were CD45RO-negative cells positively selected for CCR7, giving a CD45RA+CCR7+ population that excluded TemRA cells. Healthy HIV-negative adults with no recently reported acute infections or vaccinations were included as donors. All donors were Caucasian adults living in Nashville, Tennessee, USA. After blood collection by leukapheresis, PBMCs were isolated using Ficoll-Histopaque density gradient centrifugation and then cryopreserved in the vapor phase of liquid nitrogen. Purity and quantity of every magnetically sorted T cell population were checked by analytical flow cytometry. From each sorted fraction, genomic DNA was isolated and quantified by UV absorbance on a Nanodrop 2000c. TCR CDR3 regions were amplified from genomic DNA by multiplex PCR using the deep immunoSEQ assay. Genomic DNA extracted from each cell subset was distributed evenly over all wells of several immunoSEQ 96-well plates, and each plate served as one replicate. Each replicate PCR for sorted subsets received 200 ng genomic DNA, equal to 30,000 or so T cell genomes. Purified libraries were quantified with a Qubit 3.0 fluorometer, sized on a Bioanalyzer 2100, and re-quantified with the KAPA Library Quantification kit. Every immunoSEQ 96-well plate was sequenced on a separate single-read 150-cycle Illumina NextSeq 550 flow cell. For the original study's pipeline: Because the immunoSEQ output included only junctional sequences and no quality scores, the filtering could not be the same as the filtering used for full-length reads. Sequences were annotated with PyIR, a Python wrapper for IgBLAST v1.9, using IMGT germline references to assign V/J genes and CDR3. Reads were filtered out if the reads had weak V/J assignments (E-value above 1e-6), no CDR3, stop codons, out-of-frame junctions, or ambiguous translated residues. V3J clonotypes were defined by identical inferred V gene, J gene, and CDR3 amino acid sequence. Percentage overlap between repertoires was computed as shared unique clonotypes divided by the size of the smaller repertoire. Richness of each repertoire was evaluated using RTK rarefaction, the Chao1 estimator, and Recon v2.1 estimates of unobserved clonotypes. Generation probabilities were computed with OLGA for all TCRbeta clonotypes obtained by the gDNA method from a few donors. TCRdb took this table from immuneACCESS and kept in-frame rearrangements with V and J called. Such tables lack part of the clones; where checked against another copy, unresolved V genes explain under half of the gap, and the rest is unexplained. V, J and clone size are those of that table, while D and trimming were read from the DNA. A total of about 1,800,000 clones appear in this sample, around 96% of them only once. The ten largest clones capture more than 0.95% of the sample.

To note about this clone: Its antigen target is currently unknown. No base-level quality is on record; no much larger clone is a single base apart.

There are 11 amino acids in the CDR3, from cysteine to phenylalanine inclusive. Left in the record is the CDR3 DNA by itself, 33 bases read in frame from the first base. Trimming takes 7 bases from V and 2 bases from J, and the germline ends sit 5 bases apart. CDR1 and CDR2, per the germline V gene (reference sequence), are LNHDA and SQIVND. Beyond this particular receptor, the publication reports: Pairwise subsampling indicated that sequencing depth was expected to affect the degree of clonotype sharing among donors. Naive subsets generally had larger estimated clonotype richness than memory subsets did. Compared with non-shared clonotypes, clonotypes shared by all four sorted-subset donors had higher generation probabilities. Sharing across a handful of donors was observed for roughly 5% of naive CD4, less than 4% of naive CD8, around 2.5% of memory CD4, and about 0.39% of memory CD8 clonotypes. Even with the large sequencing depth, rarefaction of the sorted-subset datasets indicated that sequencing was incomplete. Sampling was limited to blood, and TCR repertoires in tissue likely differ from TCR repertoires in blood. The small number of donors limited the genetic and exposure-history diversity represented.

The chain employs TRBV19 and TRBJ1-1; the D segment cannot be called with confidence. Source material: naive CD8+ T cells sorted from blood. The cell subset or site label corresponds to: CD45RA+CCR7+. The clonotype was recovered from a young man in good health. The CDR3 region reads CASKINTEAFF. At the DNA level, the sequence is TGTGCCAGTAAGATTAACACTGAAGCTTTCTTT.